A single sample is the source of the 25 T cell receptor beta chains below, sequenced in a study of T cells in Graves' hyperthyroidism and ophthalmopathy. The TCR beta CDR3 regions underwent amplification using RNA transcripts as the source. In the first-round RT-PCR of the TCR CDR3, the HTBI primer set was used. One entry per CDR3 protein results from TCRdb running MiXCR on the multiplex PCR reads. The data show 500,000 to 600,000 distinct CDR3 sequences, about half seen once. Material: peripheral blood or thyroid tissue (not recorded which). The receptors were sampled from an adult woman with Graves' disease, either hyperthyroidism or ophthalmopathy (not recorded which).

This clonotype was observed at least ten times. The V gene is TRBV10-3, the J gene TRBJ2-2; D is unclear. V lost 0 bases, J lost 6 bases, and 8 bases lay in between. This CDR3 is 14 amino acids long. The germline CDR1 and CDR2 sequences are ENHRY and SYGVKD. CDR3 residues: CAISESLGPGELFF. The CDR3 DNA sequence: TGTGCCATCAGTGAGTCGTTAGGTCCCGGGGAGCTGTTTTTT.

V usage is TRBV10-2 and J usage is TRBJ2-5; TRBD2 is a possible D gene (6 bases). Germline V gives CDR1 WSHSY, CDR2 SAAADI. The V end lost 4 bases, the J end lost 2 bases, and 11 bases lay between the germline ends. CDR3 length: 14 amino acids. CDR3 nucleotide sequence: TGCGCCAGCAGTGGGGCCGGGAGTCAAGAGACCCAGTACTTC. Encoded protein: CASSGAGSQETQYF.

There are many counts of this clonotype. This chain links TRBV7-2 with TRBJ1-6, with D unclear. This CDR3 region has 14 residues. Germline loops: CDR1 SGHTA, CDR2 FQGNSA. Trimming stripped 5 bases from V and 9 bases from J, with 14 bases between. The CDR3 DNA reads TGTGCCAGCAGCCGTACACACATAAGTTCACCCCTCCACTTT. Its translation is CASSRTHISSPLHF.

The rearrangement joins TRBV29-1 to TRBJ2-7; tentatively, D is TRBD2 (5 bases). V was cut by 4 bases and J by 7 bases, with 14 bases left in between. Germline CDR1 SQVTM, CDR2 ANQGSEA. The length of the CDR3 is 12 residues. The DNA of the CDR3 is TGCAGCGTTGGGTTGGGTGGGAGTGAGCAGTACTTC. This sequence encodes CSVGLGGSEQYF.

This clonotype was seen many times. The J gene is TRBJ2-6, the V gene TRBV24-1, with 9 bases lining up with TRBD1. Germline values: CDR1 KGHDR, CDR2 SFDVKD. V shed 2 bases, J shed 0 bases, and the junction held 4 bases outside the gene matches. CDR3 length: 18 amino acids. The CDR3 DNA reads as TGTGCCACCAGTGATTCTGGACAGGGGATCTCTGGGGCCAACGTCCTGACTTTC. Translated, it gives CATSDSGQGISGANVLTF.

This clonotype was observed a handful of times. The rearrangement joins TRBV9 to TRBJ2-1; a weak D match, TRBD2 (6 bases). Germline-derived CDR1 and CDR2 are SGDLS and YYNGEE. V lost 0 bases, J lost 4 bases, and 11 bases lay in between. The CDR3 is made up of 15 amino acids. The CDR3 reads CASSVDGRGYNEQFF. For the CDR3, the DNA is TGTGCCAGCAGCGTAGACGGGAGAGGGTACAATGAGCAGTTCTTC.

This clonotype was observed at least ten times. The chain uses TRBV19 and TRBJ2-7; the D call may be TRBD1 or TRBD2 (5 bases each). CDR3 size: 15 residues. The ends were cut back, 8 bases at V and 1 base at J, with 18 bases in the middle. Germline CDR1 is LNHDA and CDR2 is SQIVND (reference sequence). CDR3 nucleotides: TGTGCCAGTGGTAGCTCCGGGACGGGTTCCTACGAGCAGTACTTC. Protein: CASGSSGTGSYEQYF.

The J gene is TRBJ1-6, the V gene TRBV7-8; 9 positions match TRBD1. The ends lost 7 bases at V and 7 bases at J; junction bases unmatched: 5. Looked up from germline, CDR1 is SGHVS and CDR2 is FQNEAQ. This CDR3 contains 14 residues. The CDR3 DNA follows: TGTGCCAGCACCCCGGGACAGGGAAATTCACCCCTCCACTTT. This sequence encodes CASTPGQGNSPLHF.

This clonotype has more than one count but fewer than ten. CDR3 sequence (DNA): TGTGCCAGCAACCCCGGACTGGGGGACTATGGCTACACCTTC. Translated, it gives CASNPGLGDYGYTF. This chain connects TRBV7-2 to TRBJ1-2; D might be TRBD1 (5 bases). This CDR3 spans 14 amino acids. V lost 7 bases and J lost 3, with 15 bases in between. The germline gives CDR1 SGHTA, CDR2 FQGNSA.

This clonotype was seen many times. This CDR3 reads CASSFGGQGYGYTF. DNA for the CDR3: TGTGCCAGCAGTTTCGGGGGACAGGGGTATGGCTACACCTTC. This chain connects TRBV28 to TRBJ1-2; 10 positions match TRBD1. The germline CDR1 and CDR2 sequences are MDHEN and SYDVKM. The ends lost 3 bases at V and 5 bases at J; junction bases unmatched: 3. CDR3 length equals 14 residues.

The genes are TRBV5-1 and TRBJ2-5, with 8 bases matching TRBD1. The germline CDR1 and CDR2 sequences are SGHRS and YFSETQ. The CDR3 length is 13 residues. J was trimmed by 5 bases and V by 4 bases; bases with no gene match: 4. For the CDR3, the DNA is TGCGCCAGCAGCGGACGGGACAGGGAGACCCAGTACTTC. It encodes CASSGRDRETQYF.

This clonotype was detected many times. The J gene is TRBJ1-2, the V gene TRBV4-1, with D perhaps matching TRBD1 (6 bases). Between the trimmed V and J ends, which lost 2 bases and 3 bases, there was a span of 16 bases. This CDR3 is built from 16 residues. Germline assignment: CDR1 MGHRA and CDR2 YSYEKL. As DNA, the CDR3 is TGCGCCAGCAGCCAACCCCTACAGGGTGGGGACTATGGCTACACCTTC. Its protein is CASSQPLQGGDYGYTF.

This CDR3 reads CASSRRTEGPYGYTF. The CDR3 DNA reads TGTGCCAGCAGCCGCCGGACAGAAGGCCCGTATGGCTACACCTTC. The rearrangement links TRBV7-9 to TRBJ1-2, with D possibly matching TRBD1 (6 bases). Deletions cut 5 bases from V and 5 bases from J, with 18 bases between. Germline V gene data show CDR1 as SEHNR and CDR2 as FQNEAQ (reference sequence). The CDR3 spans 15 residues.

This clonotype was detected ten times or more. The chain carries TRBV14 and TRBJ2-3, with D unresolved. Trimming took 7 bases from V and 5 from J, leaving 10 bases between them. Germline lookup yields CDR1 SGHDN and CDR2 FVKESK. This CDR3 has 12 amino acids. The chain's CDR3 is CASNVFGDTQYF. The CDR3 DNA follows: TGTGCCAGCAACGTTTTCGGAGATACGCAGTATTTT.

Turning to this clonotype: Germline and junction disagree at one end, which may indicate a read error. The chain uses TRBV7-2 and TRBJ2-7; TRBD2 matches at 9 bases. The germline V gene encodes CDR1 SGHTA and CDR2 FQGNSA. The CDR3 totals 14 residues. The DNA for the CDR3 is TGCGCCAGTCGACGGGGACTAGCTTCCTACGAGCAGTACTTC. It codes for CASRRGLASYEQYF.

This clonotype was counted many times. This chain joins TRBV20-1 and TRBJ1-2; D remains ambiguous. V gave up 3 bases and J gave up 8 bases, with 13 bases separating them. The CDR3 is made up of 12 amino acids. In germline, CDR1 is DFQATT, CDR2 SNEGSKA (reference sequence). The CDR3 spells CSASGGPRGYTF. The CDR3 DNA reads TGCAGTGCTAGTGGCGGCCCTAGAGGCTACACCTTC.

The chain combines TRBV15 with TRBJ2-2; 10 bases fit TRBD1. In germline, CDR1 is LNHNV, CDR2 YYDKDF (reference sequence). After removal of 10 bases from V and 7 bases from J, the junction contained 18 bases not matched to a gene. The CDR3 is 17 residues long. The CDR3 loop reads CAIRNGQGESLNGELFF. For the CDR3, the DNA is TGTGCCATTAGGAACGGACAGGGGGAGTCCTTAAACGGGGAGCTGTTTTTT. The full variable domain, with the rest looked up from reference TRBV15 and TRBJ2-2, is DAMVIQNPRYQVTQFGKPVTLSCSQTLNHNVMYWYQQKSSQAPKLLFHYYDKDFNNEADTPDNFQSRRPNTSFCFLDIRSPGLGDTAMYLCAIRNGQGESLNGELFFGEGSRLTVL.

This clonotype was counted many times. V gene TRBV6-6 combines with J gene TRBJ2-7, with 8 bases matching TRBD1. Germline values: CDR1 MNHNY, CDR2 SVGAGI (reference sequence). The CDR3 sequence is 15 residues long. V shed 2 bases, J shed 4 bases, and the junction held 7 bases outside the gene matches. The CDR3 DNA follows: TGTGCCAGCAGTTACCCGCGGACAGGGAAATACGAGCAGTACTTC. Its protein is CASSYPRTGKYEQYF.

The chain combines TRBV6-5 with TRBJ1-1; D gene ambiguous. Trimming took off 6 bases at V and 1 base at J, with 9 bases between the two ends. CDR1 is MNHEY, CDR2 SVGAGI, per germline. The CDR3 is 13 residues long. CDR3 sequence reads: CASRKPGNTEAFF. CDR3 nucleotide sequence: TGTGCCAGCAGAAAGCCAGGGAACACTGAAGCTTTCTTT.

This chain connects TRBV20-1 to TRBJ1-5; possibly TRBD1 for D (6 bases). CDR3 length equals 14 residues. Germline lookup yields CDR1 DFQATT and CDR2 SNEGSKA (reference sequence). V gave up 7 bases and J gave up 6 bases, with 19 bases separating them. The CDR3, as DNA: TGCAGTGGAGTAGCGGGAGACAGGACTCAGCCCCAGCATTTT. Encoded protein: CSGVAGDRTQPQHF.

The chain is built from TRBV15 and TRBJ2-7; D is unresolved. V gave up 3 bases and J gave up 0 bases, with 12 bases separating them. Germline loops: CDR1 LNHNV, CDR2 YYDKDF (reference sequence). This CDR3 is built from 15 residues. The CDR3 sequence is CATSSGPPYSYEQYF. In DNA form, the CDR3 reads TGTGCCACCAGCAGTGGACCGCCCTACTCCTACGAGCAGTACTTC.

Worth noting for this clonotype: One end of the junction varies from germline; a read error may be responsible. DNA for the CDR3: TGCAGGCGAATACAGGGTAACACTGAAGCCTTCTTT. This encodes CRRIQGNTEAFF. The rearrangement links TRBV20-1 to TRBJ1-1; a weak D match, TRBD1 (6 bases). CDR1 DFQATT and CDR2 SNEGSKA come from the germline V gene (reference sequence). The CDR3 is 12 amino acids.

Of note for this clonotype: The CDR3 does not end in the conserved phenylalanine or tryptophan, so this is likely a read error. The DNA is left out, because the CDR3 cannot be placed on it with certainty; the CDR3 is given as TCRdb lists it. V is TRBV9 and J is TRBJ1-3; the table names TRBD1, a call not compared with the DNA. Germline assignment: CDR1 SGDLS and CDR2 YYNGEE. The CDR3 extends over 9 residues, inclusive of both ends. CDR3 loop: CASSVGGNT.

The rearrangement uses TRBV19 and TRBJ1-6; TRBD1 aligns across 9 bases. This CDR3 comprises 16 residues. The ends lost 4 bases at V and 10 bases at J; junction bases unmatched: 11. Germline V gives CDR1 LNHDA, CDR2 SQIVND (reference sequence). For the CDR3, the DNA is TGTGCCAGTAGTAGAGGAAGGACAGGGGAACTGTCACCCCTCCACTTT. This codes for CASSRGRTGELSPLHF.

The J gene is TRBJ2-5, the V gene TRBV10-3; D remains ambiguous. The germline V gene encodes CDR1 ENHRY and CDR2 SYGVKD. The V and J ends lost 8 bases and 5 bases respectively, with 12 bases between them. This CDR3 spans 12 amino acids. As DNA, the CDR3 is TGTGCCATCGCAGGACCCGGGGAGACCCAGTACTTC. It specifies CAIAGPGETQYF.